Listed here are 10 T cell receptor beta chains from one sample, sequenced in a study of CD8 T cells in ankylosing spondylitis. TCRdb itself ran the 5' RACE reads through MiXCR, one entry per CDR3 protein. This repertoire shows about 35,000 distinct CDR3 sequences, approximately 10% found once; its top ten account for about 16%. Sequenced: blood, either unsorted or a sorted T cell fraction (not recorded which). The receptors were gathered from a male donor with ankylosing spondylitis or in good health (not recorded which).

The rearrangement links TRBV4-1 to TRBJ2-3; D not resolved. CDR3 length equals 14 residues. V dropped 2 bases and J dropped 1 base, with 7 bases sitting between them. Germline loops: CDR1 MGHRA, CDR2 YSYEKL. The CDR3 loop is CASSQYTGTDTQYF. The CDR3, as DNA: TGCGCCAGCAGCCAATACACTGGCACAGATACGCAGTATTTT.

This clonotype has a count of ten or more. The chain combines TRBV9 with TRBJ2-1; weak D call: TRBD1 (5 bases). The CDR3 sequence is 16 residues long. With 4 bases removed from V and 4 bases from J, the gap between germline ends came to 18 bases. Germline lookup yields CDR1 SGDLS and CDR2 YYNGEE. CDR3 bases: TGTGCCAGCAGCCCTGCCGCCAGGGTGGGATACAATGAGCAGTTCTTC. Protein product: CASSPAARVGYNEQFF.

The chain carries TRBV7-9 and TRBJ2-1; D might be TRBD1 or TRBD2, each matching 5 bases. Germline V gives CDR1 SEHNR, CDR2 FQNEAQ (reference sequence). The V end lost 5 bases, the J end lost 1 base, and 12 bases lay between the germline ends. The CDR3 sequence is 15 residues long. The CDR3 region is CASSRDRVSYNEQFF. The CDR3 DNA reads TGTGCCAGCAGCCGGGACCGAGTTTCCTACAATGAGCAGTTCTTC.

This clonotype was seen ten or more times. The chain carries TRBV7-3 and TRBJ2-1; 11 positions agree with TRBD2. This CDR3 is 17 amino acids long. The V gene's germline CDR1 is SGHTA and CDR2 FQGTGA. The J segment lost 4 bases and the V segment lost 4 bases, leaving 9 bases of the junction unmatched. The CDR3 protein is CASSSGLAAPGYNEQFF. In nucleotides, the CDR3 is TGTGCCAGCAGCTCGGGACTAGCGGCCCCAGGATACAATGAGCAGTTCTTC.

This clonotype was detected only a few times. The CDR3 loop is CASSPRGTGHEQYF. The CDR3 DNA follows: TGCGCCAGCAGCCCGAGGGGGACAGGGCACGAGCAGTACTTC. The chain links TRBV5-1 to TRBJ2-7; 9 nucleotides match TRBD1. Germline CDR1 reads SGHRS; CDR2 reads YFSETQ. Losses at the gene ends were 4 bases for V and 5 bases for J; bases not matched to a gene: 7. The CDR3 spans 14 residues.

There are many counts of this clonotype. The chain couples TRBV6-2 or TRBV6-3 to TRBJ1-2; TRBD1 matches 7 bases. V dropped 8 bases and J dropped 8; count of bases not matched to a gene: 8. CDR3 length equals 12 residues. Germline V CDR1 and CDR2: MNHEY, SVGEGT. CDR3 region: CASGGGGYGYTF. CDR3 sequence (DNA): TGTGCCAGCGGCGGAGGGGGCTACGGCTACACCTTC.

This clonotype showed up just a few times. The V gene is TRBV29-1, the J gene TRBJ1-1; D is unclear. The CDR3 is 12 residues long. Trimming removed 3 bases at V and 11 bases at J, with 16 bases between. The germline V gene encodes CDR1 SQVTM and CDR2 ANQGSEA. In nucleotides, the CDR3 is TGCAGCGTTGATCAGCCGTTGGGCATGGCTTTCTTT. Translated, it gives CSVDQPLGMAFF.

This clonotype was counted at least ten times. The V gene is TRBV27, the J gene TRBJ2-3, with 8 bases fitting TRBD2. The CDR3 is made up of 16 amino acids. V dropped 4 bases and J dropped 0; count of bases not matched to a gene: 6. Germline CDR1 reads MNHEY; CDR2 reads SMNVEV (reference sequence). CDR3 loop: CASSSELAASTDTQYF. The CDR3 DNA follows: TGTGCCAGCAGTTCCGAACTAGCGGCTAGCACAGATACGCAGTATTTT.

This chain connects TRBV7-2 to TRBJ2-3; D gene unclear. Germline V lookup: CDR1 SGHTA, CDR2 FQGNSA. Trimming removed 4 bases from V and 2 bases from J, with 13 bases in between. The CDR3 totals 15 residues. The CDR3 loop reads CASSSYRPDTDTQYF. The CDR3 DNA reads TGTGCCAGCAGCTCATACCGCCCTGACACAGATACGCAGTATTTT. The full variable domain, with the rest looked up from reference TRBV7-2 and TRBJ2-3, is GAGVSQSPSNKVTEKGKDVELRCDPISGHTALYWYRQSLGQGLEFLIYFQGNSAPDKSGLPSDRFSAERTGGSVSTLTIQRTQQEDSAVYLCASSSYRPDTDTQYFGPGTRLTVL.

For the CDR3, the DNA is TGCAGCGTTGAAGGAGGGAGCACAGATACGCAGTATTTT. Translation gives CSVEGGSTDTQYF. The rearrangement joins TRBV29-1 to TRBJ2-3; maybe TRBD2 (5 bases). The CDR3 contains 13 residues. Trimming took 1 base from V and 0 from J, leaving 5 bases between them. Germline V gene lookup returns CDR1 SQVTM and CDR2 ANQGSEA.